This TCR beta chain was obtained from a study of cytomegalovirus exposure and HLA in healthy donors. At the level of the study: Counted in an early data release were tens of millions of unique TCRs from HLA-typed donors. Study-wide findings and caveats: The study put 150 to 200 TCR beta chains on its list as cytomegalovirus-associated.

The PCR had 60 Vbeta and 13 Jbeta primers. Here immunoSEQ multiplex PCR was the method, and the copy in TCRdb shows in-frame clones only, minus some. The data hold about 130,000 clones, with roughly 80% observed a single time. The CDR3 has 11 residues. Germline CDR1 and CDR2: DFQATT and SNEGSKA (reference sequence). Trimming cost V 3 bases and J 10 bases, with 10 bases left between them. Each donor was healthy, and each was a bone marrow donor. Donors were nominally healthy when sampled, though unrecorded immune exposures were likely. Turning to this clone: What it binds is not known.

Sequenced sample: PBMCs. The TCR was taken from a woman aged 40 to 49 in good health and CMV-seronegative. This chain uses TRBV20-1 with TRBJ2-1; D is undetermined. In DNA, the CDR3 is TGCAGTGCTAGGAGCCAAGAGGAGCAGTTCTTC. Protein product: CSARSQEEQFF.